This T cell receptor (beta chain) derives from a study of patients and donors after allogeneic stem cell transplantation. Concerning this clonotype itself: Given a much more abundant clone one base away, this may be a read error.

The CDR3 runs to 13 residues. Per germline, CDR1 LGHDT and CDR2 YNNKEL (reference sequence). Via MiXCR, TCRdb re-called the RT-PCR reads, giving one row per CDR3 protein. Counted here are approximately 88,000 distinct CDR3 sequences, approximately 5.2% occurring once; the ten biggest clones make up 2.6%. Material: blood, either unsorted or a sorted T cell fraction (not recorded which). The TCR comes from a human donor who was either an allogeneic HSCT recipient or a stem cell or donor lymphocyte infusion donor (not recorded which). It is not recorded whose cells these are; they may come from a transplant donor. The chain is built from TRBV3-1 and TRBJ2-7; maybe TRBD1 (6 bases). The CDR3 is CASNQAGDYEQYF. Written as DNA, the CDR3 is TGTGCCAGCAACCAAGCAGGGGACTACGAGCAGTACTTC.